Given below is one TCR beta chain in context. What it binds is unknown. This sample is part of a study of cytomegalovirus exposure and HLA in healthy donors. Study in general: An early release of data contained 80 million to 85 million unique TCRs, which came from HLA-typed donors.

The PCR used 60 Vbeta and 13 Jbeta primers. Here immunoSEQ multiplex PCR was the method, and the copy in TCRdb shows in-frame clones only, minus some. This table has 150,000 to 170,000 clones, over 65% appearing once. Broader study findings: Later findings reportedly placed an Asian-associated ancestry cluster below the approximately 700-donor mean for N-insertions.

J lost 1 base, V lost 5 bases, and 4 bases had no gene match. The CDR3 has 14 amino acids. Germline V CDR1 and CDR2: SGHTA, FQGNSA. The chain joins TRBV7-2 to TRBJ1-1; 7 nucleotides agree with TRBD1. The TCR comes from a young man in good health and CMV-seronegative. What was sequenced was PBMCs. In DNA, the CDR3 is TGTGCCAGCAGCCCCAGGGGGGCGAACACTGAAGCTTTCTTT. Translating it yields CASSPRGANTEAFF.